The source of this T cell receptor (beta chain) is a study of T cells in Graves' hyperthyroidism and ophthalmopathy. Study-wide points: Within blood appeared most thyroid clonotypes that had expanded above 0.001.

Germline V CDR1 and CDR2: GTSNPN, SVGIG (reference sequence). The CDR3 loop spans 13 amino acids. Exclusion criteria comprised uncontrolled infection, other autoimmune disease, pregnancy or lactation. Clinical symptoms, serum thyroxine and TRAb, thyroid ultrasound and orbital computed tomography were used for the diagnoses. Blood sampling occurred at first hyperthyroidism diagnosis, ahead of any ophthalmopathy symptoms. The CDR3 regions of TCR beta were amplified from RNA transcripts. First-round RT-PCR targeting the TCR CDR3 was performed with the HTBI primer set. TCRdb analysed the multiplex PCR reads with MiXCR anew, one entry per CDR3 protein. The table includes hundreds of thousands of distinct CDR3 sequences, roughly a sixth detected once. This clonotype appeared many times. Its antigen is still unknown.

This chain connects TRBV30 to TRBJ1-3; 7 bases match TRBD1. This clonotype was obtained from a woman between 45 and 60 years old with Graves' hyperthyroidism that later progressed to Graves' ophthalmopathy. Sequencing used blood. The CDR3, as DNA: TGTGCTGCCACAGGGGAATCTGGAAACACCATATATTTT. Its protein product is CAATGESGNTIYF.